The 8 T cell receptor beta chains reported below all come from one sample, sequenced in a study of read filtering for tumor transcriptome and immune sequencing. Molecular barcoded adaptors covering alpha/delta and beta/gamma chains were used on 400 ng RNA. Via MiXCR, TCRdb re-called the reads, giving one row per CDR3 protein. The top ten clones hold about 18% of a sample with over 45,000 distinct CDR3 sequences, around a fifth of them seen once. Sequenced: a population of CD138-negative cells sorted from bone marrow. The receptors shown here come from a donor older than 35 with multiple myeloma.

This clonotype came up many times. The rearrangement links TRBV27 to TRBJ2-1; D is ambiguous. The CDR3 totals 14 residues. V shed 0 bases and J shed 8 bases, with 11 bases lying between them. Germline assignment: CDR1 MNHEY and CDR2 SMNVEV (reference sequence). DNA for the CDR3: TGTGCCAGCAGTTTATCGTACCCCGCGTATGAGCAGTTCTTC. This codes for CASSLSYPAYEQFF.

This clonotype was observed at least ten times. CDR3: CASSQEMSSTDTQYF. The CDR3 DNA is TGTGCCAGCAGCCAGGAAATGTCTAGCACAGATACGCAGTATTTT. The chain employs TRBV28 and TRBJ2-3, with D unclear. The length of the CDR3 is 15 residues. The V end was cut by 6 bases, the J end by 0 bases, with 13 bases between. In germline, CDR1 is MDHEN, CDR2 SYDVKM. Variable domain in full (rest from reference TRBV28 and TRBJ2-3): DVKVTQSSRYLVKRTGEKVFLECVQDMDHENMFWYRQDPGLGLRLIYFSYDVKMKEKGDIPEGYSVSREKKERFSLILESASTNQTSMYLCASSQEMSSTDTQYFGPGTRLTVL.

The chain carries TRBV12-3 or TRBV12-4 and TRBJ2-1, with D possibly called TRBD1 or TRBD2 (5 bases each). The CDR3 length is 16 residues. The V end lost 3 bases, the J end lost 14 bases, and 26 bases lay between the germline ends. The CDR3 sequence: CASSFGRDAWASREFF. The CDR3 coding sequence is TGTGCCAGCAGTTTTGGCCGGGACGCCTGGGCTTCTCGGGAGTTCTTC.

In this sample, this clonotype turned up a few times. The rearrangement uses TRBV20-1 and TRBJ2-5; 9 bases match TRBD2. CDR3 length: 15 residues. The germline V gene has CDR1 DFQATT and CDR2 SNEGSKA (reference sequence). V lost 0 bases and J lost 5; bases outside the gene matches: 7. In DNA form, the CDR3 reads TGCAGTGCTAGAGACTTTAGCGGGGGTGGGGAGACCCAGTACTTC. This codes for CSARDFSGGGETQYF.

This clonotype has a count of ten or more. The junction shows a germline mismatch at one end, possibly a read error. The chain employs TRBV4-1 and TRBJ2-1, with unresolved D. In germline, CDR1 is MGHRA, CDR2 YSYEKL. CDR3 size: 13 residues. Here the CDR3 reads CASSQGKTNEQFF. In DNA form, the CDR3 reads TGTGCCAGCAGCCAAGGGAAGACGAATGAGCAGTTCTTC.

This clonotype was picked up many times. V gene TRBV2 combines with J gene TRBJ2-2; TRBD2 matches at 11 bases. The CDR3 covers 16 residues. CDR1 SNHLY and CDR2 FYNNEI come from the germline V gene. The V segment lost 5 bases and the J segment 3 bases; nucleotides outside the gene matches: 5. The CDR3 loop reads CASSPTSGGDTGELFF. The CDR3 DNA is TGTGCCAGCAGTCCAACTAGCGGGGGCGACACCGGGGAGCTGTTTTTT.

There are a few counts of this clonotype. The chain joins TRBV5-1 to TRBJ2-7; 9 nucleotides align to TRBD1. CDR3 length: 15 amino acids. V was pared by 1 base and J by 4 bases, with 6 bases of the junction left unmatched. Germline V gene sequence: CDR1 SGHRS, CDR2 YFSETQ. The CDR3 nucleotides read TGCGCCAGCAGCTTGTATACGGACAGGGGATACGAGCAGTACTTC. Amino acid sequence: CASSLYTDRGYEQYF. The full variable domain, its missing parts supplied by reference TRBV5-1 and TRBJ2-7, is KAGVTQTPRYLIKTRGQQVTLSCSPISGHRSVSWYQQTPGQGLQFLFEYFSETQRNKGNFPGRFSGRQFSNSRSEMNVSTLELGDSALYLCASSLYTDRGYEQYFGPGTRLTVT.

This clonotype occurred many times. The genes are TRBV21-1 and TRBJ2-1; the table names TRBD2, a call not compared with the DNA. TRBV21-1 is a known pseudogene. CDR3 length: 14 amino acids. The CDR3: CASSGLAGADEQFF. CDR3 coding DNA: TGTGCCAGCTCGGGACTAGCGGGTGCGGATGAGCAGTTCTTC.